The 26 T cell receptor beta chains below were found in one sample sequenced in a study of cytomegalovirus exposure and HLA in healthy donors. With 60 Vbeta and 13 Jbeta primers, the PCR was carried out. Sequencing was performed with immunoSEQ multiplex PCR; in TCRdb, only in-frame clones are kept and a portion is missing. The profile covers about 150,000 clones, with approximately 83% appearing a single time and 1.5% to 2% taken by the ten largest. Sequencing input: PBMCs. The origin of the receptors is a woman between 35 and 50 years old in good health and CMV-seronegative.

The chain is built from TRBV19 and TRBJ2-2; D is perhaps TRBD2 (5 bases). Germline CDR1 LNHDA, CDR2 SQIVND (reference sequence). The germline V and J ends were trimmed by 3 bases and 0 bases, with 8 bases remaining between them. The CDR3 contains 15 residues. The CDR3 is CASSIRGTNTGELFF. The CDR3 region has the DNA TGTGCCAGTAGTATTCGGGGTACGAACACCGGGGAGCTGTTTTTT.

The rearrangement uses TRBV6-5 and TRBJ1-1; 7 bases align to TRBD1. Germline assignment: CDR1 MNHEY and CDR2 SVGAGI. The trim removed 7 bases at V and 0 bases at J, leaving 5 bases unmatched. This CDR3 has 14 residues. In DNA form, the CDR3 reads TGTGCCAGCATAGGCAGGGGGTTGAACACTGAAGCTTTCTTT. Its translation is CASIGRGLNTEAFF.

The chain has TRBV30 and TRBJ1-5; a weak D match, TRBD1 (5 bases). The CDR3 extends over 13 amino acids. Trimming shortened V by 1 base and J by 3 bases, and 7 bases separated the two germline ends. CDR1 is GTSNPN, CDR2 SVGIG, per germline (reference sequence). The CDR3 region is CAWSEGANQPQHF. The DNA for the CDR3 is TGTGCCTGGAGTGAAGGGGCCAATCAGCCCCAGCATTTT.

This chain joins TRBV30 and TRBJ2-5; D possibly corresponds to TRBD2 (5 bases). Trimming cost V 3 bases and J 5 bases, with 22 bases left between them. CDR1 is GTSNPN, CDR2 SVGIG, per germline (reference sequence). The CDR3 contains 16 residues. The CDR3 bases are TGTGCCTGGAGAGAAAGGTATTCGGGAACGGAGGAGACCCAGTACTTC. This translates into CAWRERYSGTEETQYF.

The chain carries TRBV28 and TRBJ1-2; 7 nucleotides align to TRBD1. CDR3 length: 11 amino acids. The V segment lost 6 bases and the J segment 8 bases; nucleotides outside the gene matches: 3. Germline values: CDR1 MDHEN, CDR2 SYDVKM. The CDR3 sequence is CASRHRGGYTF. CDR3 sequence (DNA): TGTGCCAGCAGGCACAGGGGCGGCTACACCTTC.

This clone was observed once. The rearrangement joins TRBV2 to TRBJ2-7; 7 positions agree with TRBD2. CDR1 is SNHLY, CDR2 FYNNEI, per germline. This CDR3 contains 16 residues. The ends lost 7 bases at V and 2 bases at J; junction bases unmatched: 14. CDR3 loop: CASKRGPGLGPYEQYF. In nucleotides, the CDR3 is TGTGCCAGCAAGAGGGGCCCAGGACTAGGGCCCTACGAGCAGTACTTC.

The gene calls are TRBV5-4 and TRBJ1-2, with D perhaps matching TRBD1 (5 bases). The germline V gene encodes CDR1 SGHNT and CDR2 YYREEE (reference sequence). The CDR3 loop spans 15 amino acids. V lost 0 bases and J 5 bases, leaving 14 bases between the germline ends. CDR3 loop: CASSLEQGWPYGYTF. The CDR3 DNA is TGTGCCAGCAGCTTGGAGCAGGGTTGGCCTTATGGCTACACCTTC.

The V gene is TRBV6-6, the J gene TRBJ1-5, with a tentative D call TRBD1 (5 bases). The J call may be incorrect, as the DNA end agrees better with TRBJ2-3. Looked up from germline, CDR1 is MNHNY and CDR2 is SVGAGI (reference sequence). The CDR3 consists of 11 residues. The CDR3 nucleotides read TGTGCCAGCAGTTATTCAGGGCCCCAGTATTTT. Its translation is CASSYSGPQYF.

The CDR3 spells CASTIQLGLPSTDTQYF. The CDR3 DNA is TGTGCCAGCACCATCCAGTTGGGGCTACCTAGCACAGATACGCAGTATTTT. The V and J genes are TRBV28 and TRBJ2-3; TRBD1 might be the D (5 bases). V was clipped by 7 bases and J by 0 bases, with 20 bases between them. Germline V lookup: CDR1 MDHEN, CDR2 SYDVKM. The CDR3 consists of 17 residues.

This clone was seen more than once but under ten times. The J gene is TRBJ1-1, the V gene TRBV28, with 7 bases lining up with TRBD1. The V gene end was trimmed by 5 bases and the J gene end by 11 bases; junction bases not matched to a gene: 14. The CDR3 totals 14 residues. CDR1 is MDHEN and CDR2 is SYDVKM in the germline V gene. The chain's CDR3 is CASSPPHRGAYAFF. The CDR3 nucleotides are TGTGCCAGCAGTCCCCCCCACAGGGGCGCGTATGCTTTCTTT.

CDR3 coding DNA: TGTGCCAGCAGCACCAACCGAGCGGGATCGGCAGAGACCCAGTACTTC. As protein: CASSTNRAGSAETQYF. The rearrangement uses TRBV7-7 and TRBJ2-5; 7 positions match TRBD2. Germline V gene sequence: CDR1 SSHAT, CDR2 FNYEAQ (reference sequence). This CDR3 region has 16 residues. V trimming: 5 bases; J trimming: 4 bases; junction bases outside the gene matches: 13.

CDR3: CSVGELGQPQHF. For the CDR3, the DNA is TGCAGCGTTGGAGAGCTCGGGCAGCCCCAGCATTTT. The genes are TRBV29-1 and TRBJ1-5; D not certain. Trimming left V 4 bases short and J 7 bases short, with 11 bases between. Per the germline V gene, CDR1 is SQVTM and CDR2 is ANQGSEA. The CDR3 covers 12 residues.

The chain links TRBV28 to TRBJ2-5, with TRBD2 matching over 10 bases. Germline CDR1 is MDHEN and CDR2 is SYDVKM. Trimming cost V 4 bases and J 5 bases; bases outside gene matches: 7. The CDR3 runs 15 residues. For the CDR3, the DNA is TGTGCCAGCAGTTCATTCACTAGCGGGGTTGAGACCCAGTACTTC. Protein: CASSSFTSGVETQYF.

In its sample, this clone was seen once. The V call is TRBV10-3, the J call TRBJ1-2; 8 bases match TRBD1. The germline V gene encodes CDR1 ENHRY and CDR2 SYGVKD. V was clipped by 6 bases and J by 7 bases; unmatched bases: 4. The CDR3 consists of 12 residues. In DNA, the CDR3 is TGTGCCATCAGCCCTGACAGGGGTGGCTACACCTTC. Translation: CAISPDRGGYTF.

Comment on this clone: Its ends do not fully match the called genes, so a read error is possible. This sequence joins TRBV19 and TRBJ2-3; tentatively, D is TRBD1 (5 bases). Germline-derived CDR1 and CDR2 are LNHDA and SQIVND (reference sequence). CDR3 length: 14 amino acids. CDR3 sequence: CASSIQGSTNTQYF. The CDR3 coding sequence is TGTGCCAGTAGTATACAGGGAAGCACAAATACGCAGTATTTT.

DNA for the CDR3: TGTGCCAGCAATCTTCCTGGGCTACCGCAGTACTTC. This translates into CASNLPGLPQYF. V and J are TRBV11-2 and TRBJ2-7; D call uncertain. CDR3 length: 12 amino acids. V lost 7 bases, J lost 9 bases, and 16 bases lay in between. Germline CDR1 reads SGHAT; CDR2 reads FQNNGV.

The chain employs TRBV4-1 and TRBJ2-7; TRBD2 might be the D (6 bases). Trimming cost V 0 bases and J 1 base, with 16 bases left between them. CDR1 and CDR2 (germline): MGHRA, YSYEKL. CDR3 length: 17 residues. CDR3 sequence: CASSQDRGWGESYEQYF. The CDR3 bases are TGCGCCAGCAGCCAAGATCGGGGCTGGGGGGAGTCCTACGAGCAGTACTTC.

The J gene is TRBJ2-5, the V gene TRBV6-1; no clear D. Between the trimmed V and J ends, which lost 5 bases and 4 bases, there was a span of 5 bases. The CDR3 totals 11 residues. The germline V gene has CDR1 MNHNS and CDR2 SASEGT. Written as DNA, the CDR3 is TGTGCCAGCAGTTACGGAGAGACCCAGTACTTC. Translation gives CASSYGETQYF.

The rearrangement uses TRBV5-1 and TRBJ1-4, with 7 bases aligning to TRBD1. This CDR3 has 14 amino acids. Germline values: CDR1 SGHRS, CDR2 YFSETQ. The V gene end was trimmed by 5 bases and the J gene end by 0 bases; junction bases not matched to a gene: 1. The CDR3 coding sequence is TGCGCCAGCAGTGACAGGGCAACTAATGAAAAACTGTTTTTT. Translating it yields CASSDRATNEKLFF.

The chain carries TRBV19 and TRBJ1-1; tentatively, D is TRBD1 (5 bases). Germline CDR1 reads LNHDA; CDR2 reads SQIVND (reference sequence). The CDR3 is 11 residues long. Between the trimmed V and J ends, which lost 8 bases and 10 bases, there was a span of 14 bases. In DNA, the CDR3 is TGTGCCAGTGGGGCTGTAAGTGGAGCTTTCTTT. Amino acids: CASGAVSGAFF.

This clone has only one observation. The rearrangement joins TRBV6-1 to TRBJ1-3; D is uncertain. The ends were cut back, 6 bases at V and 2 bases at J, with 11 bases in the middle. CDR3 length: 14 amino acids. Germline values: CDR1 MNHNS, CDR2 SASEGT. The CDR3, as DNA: TGTGCCAGCAGATTACAGACAACTGGAAACACCATATATTTT. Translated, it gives CASRLQTTGNTIYF.

The CDR3 region has the DNA TGTGCCAGCAGCATAAGGACAGGGATCGGGGTAGCCAAAAACATTCAGTACTTC. Its protein product is CASSIRTGIGVAKNIQYF. This chain joins TRBV7-8 and TRBJ2-4, with 8 bases identical to TRBD1. V gave up 5 bases and J gave up 0 bases; unmatched junction bases: 12. CDR1 is SGHVS, CDR2 FQNEAQ, per germline. There are 18 residues in the CDR3.

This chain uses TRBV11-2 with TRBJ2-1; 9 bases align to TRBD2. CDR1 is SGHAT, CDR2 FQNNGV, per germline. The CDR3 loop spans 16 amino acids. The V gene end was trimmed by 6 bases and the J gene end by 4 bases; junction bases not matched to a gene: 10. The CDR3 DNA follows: TGTGCCAGCAGTTCCCCCGGGACTAGCCCATACAATGAGCAGTTCTTC. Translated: CASSSPGTSPYNEQFF.

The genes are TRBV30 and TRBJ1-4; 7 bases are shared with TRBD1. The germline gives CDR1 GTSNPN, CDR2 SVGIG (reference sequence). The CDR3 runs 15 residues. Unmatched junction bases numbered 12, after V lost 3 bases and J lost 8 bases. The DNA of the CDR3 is TGTGCCTGGAGGGACGGACAGGTTGATAGGGAAAAACTGTTTTTT. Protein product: CAWRDGQVDREKLFF.

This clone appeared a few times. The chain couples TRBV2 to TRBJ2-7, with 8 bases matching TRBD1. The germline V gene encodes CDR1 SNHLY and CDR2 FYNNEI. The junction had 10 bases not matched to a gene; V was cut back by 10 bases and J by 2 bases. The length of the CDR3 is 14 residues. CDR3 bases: TGTGCCACCAAAGGACAGGGAGTCACCTACGAGCAGTACTTC. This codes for CATKGQGVTYEQYF.

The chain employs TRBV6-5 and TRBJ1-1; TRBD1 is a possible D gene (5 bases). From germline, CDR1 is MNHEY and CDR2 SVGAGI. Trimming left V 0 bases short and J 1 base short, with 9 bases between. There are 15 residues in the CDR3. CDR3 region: CASSYSIDRNTEAFF. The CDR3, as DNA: TGTGCCAGCAGTTACTCCATCGACAGGAACACTGAAGCTTTCTTT.